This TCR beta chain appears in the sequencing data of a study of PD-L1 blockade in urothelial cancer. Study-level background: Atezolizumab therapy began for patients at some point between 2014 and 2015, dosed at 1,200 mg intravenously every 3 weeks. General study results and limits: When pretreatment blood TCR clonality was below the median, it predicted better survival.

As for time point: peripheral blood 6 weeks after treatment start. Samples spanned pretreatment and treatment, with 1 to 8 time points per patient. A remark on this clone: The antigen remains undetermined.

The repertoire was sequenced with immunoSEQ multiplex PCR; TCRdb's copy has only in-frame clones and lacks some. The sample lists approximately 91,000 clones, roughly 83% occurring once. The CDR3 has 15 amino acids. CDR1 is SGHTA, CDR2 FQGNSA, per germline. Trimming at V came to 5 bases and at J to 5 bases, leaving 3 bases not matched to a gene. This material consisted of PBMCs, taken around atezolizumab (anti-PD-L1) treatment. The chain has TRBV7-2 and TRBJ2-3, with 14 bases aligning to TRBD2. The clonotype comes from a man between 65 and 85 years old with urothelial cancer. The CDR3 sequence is CASSPGTSGRDTQYF. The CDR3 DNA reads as TGTGCCAGCAGCCCCGGGACTAGCGGGAGAGATACGCAGTATTTT.